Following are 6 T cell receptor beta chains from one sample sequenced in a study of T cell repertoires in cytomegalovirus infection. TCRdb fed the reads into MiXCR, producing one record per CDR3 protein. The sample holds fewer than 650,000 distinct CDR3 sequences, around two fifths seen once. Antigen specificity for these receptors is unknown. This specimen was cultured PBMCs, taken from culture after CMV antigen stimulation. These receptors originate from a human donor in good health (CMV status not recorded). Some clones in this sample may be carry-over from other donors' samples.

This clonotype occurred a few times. Here the CDR3 reads CASSQGGLSYEQYF. The CDR3 nucleotides are TGTGCCAGCAGCCAGGGGGGCCTCTCCTACGAGCAGTACTTC. The chain has TRBV7-9 and TRBJ2-7; possibly TRBD1 for D (7 bases). The CDR3 is 14 amino acids. Germline values: CDR1 SEHNR, CDR2 FQNEAQ (reference sequence). V was shortened by 5 bases and J by 0 bases, with 11 bases between the two germline ends.

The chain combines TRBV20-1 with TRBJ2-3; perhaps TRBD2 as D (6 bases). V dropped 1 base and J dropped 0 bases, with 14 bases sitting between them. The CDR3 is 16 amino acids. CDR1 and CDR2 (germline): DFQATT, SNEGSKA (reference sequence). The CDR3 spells CSARGESSGSTDTQYF. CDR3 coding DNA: TGCAGTGCTAGAGGGGAATCGAGCGGGAGCACAGATACGCAGTATTTT.

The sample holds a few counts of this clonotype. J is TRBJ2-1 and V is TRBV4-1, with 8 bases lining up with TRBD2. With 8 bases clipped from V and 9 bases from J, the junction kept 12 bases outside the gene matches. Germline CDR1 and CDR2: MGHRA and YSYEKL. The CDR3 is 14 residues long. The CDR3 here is CASSVTGGPLEQFF. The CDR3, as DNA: TGCGCCAGCTCAGTGACGGGGGGGCCACTTGAGCAGTTCTTC.

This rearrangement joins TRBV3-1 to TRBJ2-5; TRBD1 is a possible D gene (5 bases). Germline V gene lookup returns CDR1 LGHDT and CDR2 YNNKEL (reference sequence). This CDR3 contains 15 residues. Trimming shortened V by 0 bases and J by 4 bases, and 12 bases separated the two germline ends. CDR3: CASSQDRQGTETQYF. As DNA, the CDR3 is TGTGCCAGCAGCCAAGATCGCCAGGGTACAGAGACCCAGTACTTC.

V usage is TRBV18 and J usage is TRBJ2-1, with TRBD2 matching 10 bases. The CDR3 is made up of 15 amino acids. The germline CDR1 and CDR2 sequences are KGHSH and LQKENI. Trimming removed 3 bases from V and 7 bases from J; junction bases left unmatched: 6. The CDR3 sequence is CASSPQREGPNEQFF. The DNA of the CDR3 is TGTGCCAGCTCACCCCAGCGGGAGGGCCCTAATGAGCAGTTCTTC. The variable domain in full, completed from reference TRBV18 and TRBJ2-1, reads NAGVMQNPRHLVRRRGQEARLRCSPMKGHSHVYWYRQLPEEGLKFMVYLQKENIIDESGMPKERFSAEFPKEGPSILRIQQVVRGDSAAYFCASSPQREGPNEQFFGPGTRLTVL.

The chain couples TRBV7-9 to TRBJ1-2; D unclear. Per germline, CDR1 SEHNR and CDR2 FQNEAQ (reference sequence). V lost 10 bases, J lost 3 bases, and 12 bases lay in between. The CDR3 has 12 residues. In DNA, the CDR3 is TGTGCCACCGAATCAGTTTACTATGGCTACACCTTC. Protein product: CATESVYYGYTF.